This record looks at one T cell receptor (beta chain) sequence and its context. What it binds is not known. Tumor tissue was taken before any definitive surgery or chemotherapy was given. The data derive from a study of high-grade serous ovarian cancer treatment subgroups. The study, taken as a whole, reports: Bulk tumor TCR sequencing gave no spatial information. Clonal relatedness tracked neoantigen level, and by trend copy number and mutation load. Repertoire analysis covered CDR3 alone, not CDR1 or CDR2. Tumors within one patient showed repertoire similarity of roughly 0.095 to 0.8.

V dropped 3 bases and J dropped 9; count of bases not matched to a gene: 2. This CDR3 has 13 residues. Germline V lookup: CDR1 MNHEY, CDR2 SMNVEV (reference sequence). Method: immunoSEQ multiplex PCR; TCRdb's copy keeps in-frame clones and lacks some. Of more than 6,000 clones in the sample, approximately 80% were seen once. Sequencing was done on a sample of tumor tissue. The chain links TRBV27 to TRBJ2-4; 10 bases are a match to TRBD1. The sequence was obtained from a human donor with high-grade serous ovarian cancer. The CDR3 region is CASSFDRGLIQYF. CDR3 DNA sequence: TGTGCCAGCAGTTTCGACAGGGGGCTCATTCAGTACTTC.